This record covers a single TCR beta chain. Its cognate antigen is unknown. Donors comprised only Caucasian adults living in Nashville, Tennessee. These data belong to a study of shared clonotypes between healthy human individuals. Study-level points and caveats: Estimated richness was generally greater in naive than memory subsets. Rarefaction exposed incomplete sorted-subset sequencing despite large depth. A few donors held about 4.5% of naive CD4 clonotypes in common.

Only in-frame clones appear in the TCRdb table, and some are missing; sequencing was by immunoSEQ multiplex PCR. The sample has hundreds of thousands of clones, about 74% seen once. The material sequenced was memory CD4+ T cells sorted from blood. The sample's subset: CD45RA-negative fraction. The sequence came from a woman younger than 45 in good health.

The CDR3 nucleotides are TGTGCCAGTAGTAGGCGTGGCGGGACAAGTCCTGAAAAACTGTTTTTT. Its protein is CASSRRGGTSPEKLFF. V is TRBV19 and J is TRBJ1-4; weak D call: TRBD1 (6 bases). CDR3 length equals 16 residues. CDR1 is LNHDA and CDR2 is SQIVND in the germline V gene (reference sequence). V shed 4 bases and J shed 7 bases, with 19 bases lying between them.